The 24 T cell receptor beta chains listed next were all sequenced from one sample in a study of identical twins. TCRdb analysed the 5' RACE reads with MiXCR anew, one entry per CDR3 protein. This sample has roughly 720,000 distinct CDR3 sequences, with roughly 20% found just once. This sample also appeared in a second study, on T cells expressing NK-cell markers.

Sequencing input: PBMCs. Receptors were obtained from a woman between 18 and 29 years old in good health.

This clonotype was seen many times. The rearrangement joins TRBV12-3 or TRBV12-4 to TRBJ2-7; D unresolved. The CDR3 sequence is 12 residues long. Between the trimmed V and J ends, which lost 5 bases and 3 bases, there was a span of 8 bases. For the CDR3, the DNA is TGTGCCAGCAGTCCTGGGATCTACGAGCAGTACTTC. Protein sequence: CASSPGIYEQYF.

This clonotype was recorded a few times. This rearrangement joins TRBV19 to TRBJ1-6; 11 bases are a match to TRBD1. The germline V gene encodes CDR1 LNHDA and CDR2 SQIVND (reference sequence). The CDR3 runs 14 residues. Germline trimming cut 7 bases from V and 7 bases from J; bases unmatched to any gene: 3. CDR3 bases: TGTGCCAGTACCGGGACAGGGGGGAATTCACCCCTCCACTTT. Its translation is CASTGTGGNSPLHF.

The chain has TRBV9 and TRBJ2-1; D ambiguous. Trimming removed 2 bases at V and 5 bases at J, with 14 bases between. The V gene's germline CDR1 is SGDLS and CDR2 YYNGEE. CDR3 length: 15 residues. The CDR3 DNA follows: TGTGCCAGCAGCGTGGCCAGTCCCCCTCACAATGAGCAGTTCTTC. Protein product: CASSVASPPHNEQFF. Drawing the rest from reference TRBV9 and TRBJ2-1, the complete variable domain is DSGVTQTPKHLITATGQRVTLRCSPRSGDLSVYWYQQSLDQGLQFLIQYYNGEERAKGNILERFSAQQFPDLHSELNLSSLELGDSALYFCASSVASPPHNEQFFGPGTRLTVL.

This clonotype was counted between two and nine times. This CDR3 is CYSPDTQYF. As DNA, the CDR3 is TGCTACTCTCCAGATACGCAGTATTTT. The rearrangement joins TRBV29-1 to TRBJ2-3; D is undetermined. From germline, CDR1 is SQVTM and CDR2 ANQGSEA. CDR3 length: 9 residues.

This sequence joins TRBV7-2 and TRBJ2-1; TRBD2 matches 7 bases. The length of the CDR3 is 15 residues. V dropped 2 bases and J dropped 3; count of bases not matched to a gene: 4. CDR1 and CDR2 (germline): SGHTA, FQGNSA. In DNA, the CDR3 is TGTGCCAGCAGCTTAAGTGGGAGGGACTACAATGAGCAGTTCTTC. Residues: CASSLSGRDYNEQFF.

The rearrangement links TRBV5-5 to TRBJ2-1; D is perhaps TRBD1 or TRBD2 (6 bases each). From germline, CDR1 is SGHKS and CDR2 YYEKEE (reference sequence). This CDR3 is 12 amino acids long. V was shortened by 5 bases and J by 8 bases, with 11 bases between the two germline ends. The CDR3 nucleotides are TGTGCCAGCAGGGAGGGGGAAGATGAGCAGTTCTTC. Its protein product is CASREGEDEQFF.

This clonotype was counted a few times. The chain carries TRBV29-1 and TRBJ2-5; D possibly corresponds to TRBD2 (5 bases). The V and J ends lost 6 bases and 5 bases respectively, with 13 bases between them. The germline CDR1 and CDR2 sequences are SQVTM and ANQGSEA. This CDR3 contains 12 residues. CDR3 sequence reads: CSVLMTGETQYF. CDR3 bases: TGCAGCGTCCTCATGACGGGGGAGACCCAGTACTTC.

The V and J genes are TRBV11-2 and TRBJ2-1, with 12 bases lining up with TRBD2. Losses at the gene ends were 5 bases for V and 7 bases for J; bases not matched to a gene: 15. CDR3 length: 18 residues. CDR1 and CDR2 from the germline V gene are SGHAT and FQNNGV. The CDR3 sequence: CASSHRSASGGAVNEQFF. In DNA form, the CDR3 reads TGTGCCAGCAGCCACCGGTCGGCTAGCGGGGGGGCTGTTAATGAGCAGTTCTTC.

This clonotype was recorded a few times. The chain has TRBV12-3 or TRBV12-4 and TRBJ2-2; D remains unclear. CDR3 length equals 12 residues. V lost 5 bases, J lost 7 bases, and 8 bases lay in between. In DNA, the CDR3 is TGTGCCAGCAGTCTAGATTTCGGGGAGCTGTTTTTT. Protein: CASSLDFGELFF.

This clonotype was counted only a few times. The genes are TRBV27 and TRBJ2-4; D gene ambiguous. V was trimmed by 3 bases and J by 3 bases, leaving 15 bases between them. There are 16 residues in the CDR3. CDR1 and CDR2 (germline): MNHEY, SMNVEV (reference sequence). The CDR3 here is CASSFIGGLGKNIQYF. DNA of the CDR3: TGTGCCAGCAGTTTTATTGGTGGATTGGGCAAAAACATTCAGTACTTC.

Only a few counts were recorded for this clonotype. The CDR3 protein is CAISGGSALSGANVLTF. In DNA form, the CDR3 reads TGTGCCATCAGTGGGGGGAGTGCACTCTCTGGGGCCAACGTCCTGACTTTC. The rearrangement joins TRBV10-3 to TRBJ2-6; D is perhaps TRBD1 or TRBD2 (5 bases each). V gave up 4 bases and J gave up 0 bases, with 13 bases separating them. Per germline, CDR1 ENHRY and CDR2 SYGVKD. The CDR3 is 17 residues long.

The V and J genes are TRBV2 and TRBJ2-3; 7 nucleotides match TRBD2. Germline CDR1 reads SNHLY; CDR2 reads FYNNEI. CDR3 length: 16 amino acids. The V segment lost 2 bases and the J segment 1 base; nucleotides outside the gene matches: 6. Written as DNA, the CDR3 is TGTGCCAGCAGTGAACTGCTAGCGGACGGCACAGATACGCAGTATTTT. This translates into CASSELLADGTDTQYF.

This clonotype was observed a handful of times. The chain carries TRBV14 and TRBJ1-1, with a tentative D call TRBD1 (6 bases). The germline V gene has CDR1 SGHDN and CDR2 FVKESK. This CDR3 has 17 residues. V lost 3 bases, J lost 0 bases, and 17 bases lay in between. The CDR3 loop is CASSQYGTGPMNTEAFF. In DNA, the CDR3 is TGTGCCAGCAGCCAGTACGGCACAGGGCCCATGAACACTGAAGCTTTCTTT.

The gene calls are TRBV7-8 and TRBJ2-1; 7 bases are a match to TRBD2. The germline V gene encodes CDR1 SGHVS and CDR2 FQNEAQ. This CDR3 is built from 15 residues. V lost 4 bases and J lost 4; bases outside the gene matches: 7. CDR3 in DNA: TGTGCCAGCAGCTCCCGACTAGCTCTGTACAATGAGCAGTTCTTC. Translation: CASSSRLALYNEQFF.

A few counts support this clonotype. The J gene is TRBJ2-2, the V gene TRBV29-1; D may be TRBD1 (6 bases). Germline V lookup: CDR1 SQVTM, CDR2 ANQGSEA. V was cut by 3 bases and J by 15 bases, with 14 bases left in between. CDR3 size: 11 residues. CDR3 sequence: CSVDRQGKVFF. CDR3 bases: TGCAGCGTTGACCGGCAGGGGAAGGTGTTTTTT.

A few counts support this clonotype. J is TRBJ2-2 and V is TRBV10-2, with 10 bases fitting TRBD2. Trimming at V came to 2 bases and at J to 8 bases, leaving 5 bases not matched to a gene. CDR3 length: 15 amino acids. Per the germline V gene, CDR1 is WSHSY and CDR2 is SAAADI. CDR3 loop: CASSELAGAPGELFF. Here the CDR3 DNA reads TGCGCCAGCAGTGAGCTAGCGGGGGCCCCAGGGGAGCTGTTTTTT.

This sequence joins TRBV13 and TRBJ2-3, with a weak D call TRBD2 (5 bases). Looked up from germline, CDR1 is PRHDT and CDR2 is FYEKMQ (reference sequence). The CDR3 covers 17 residues. Trimming removed 2 bases from V and 4 bases from J, with 19 bases in between. Here the CDR3 reads CASSLSRTFPNADTQYF. CDR3 bases: TGTGCCAGCAGCTTATCCCGGACTTTTCCTAACGCAGATACGCAGTATTTT.

V and J are TRBV5-1 and TRBJ2-3, with 7 bases identical to TRBD1. The CDR3 consists of 16 residues. V lost 4 bases and J lost 4; bases outside the gene matches: 12. The germline CDR1 and CDR2 sequences are SGHRS and YFSETQ. DNA of the CDR3: TGCGCCAGCAGCCTCGGAGAGGTTACAGGGGCAGATACGCAGTATTTT. Its translation is CASSLGEVTGADTQYF.

This chain uses TRBV7-9 with TRBJ1-2; no definite D call. V was shortened by 1 base and J by 2 bases, with 11 bases between the two germline ends. CDR3 length: 15 amino acids. The germline V gene has CDR1 SEHNR and CDR2 FQNEAQ (reference sequence). For the CDR3, the DNA is TGTGCCAGCAGCTTAGGTGCGGGCGCAAACTATGGCTACACCTTC. Encoded protein: CASSLGAGANYGYTF. Drawing the rest from reference TRBV7-9 and TRBJ1-2, the complete variable domain is DTGVSQNPRHKITKRGQNVTFRCDPISEHNRLYWYRQTLGQGPEFLTYFQNEAQLEKSRLLSDRFSAERPKGSFSTLEIQRTEQGDSAMYLCASSLGAGANYGYTFGSGTRLTVV.

The chain carries TRBV6-1 and TRBJ2-7; TRBD2 is a possible D gene (5 bases). The V gene's germline CDR1 is MNHNS and CDR2 SASEGT. CDR3 size: 14 residues. Deletions cut 7 bases from V and 2 bases from J, with 15 bases between. In DNA, the CDR3 is TGTGCCAGCAAGCCTACGGGATCCACCTACGAGCAGTACTTC. It is translated as CASKPTGSTYEQYF.

This chain links TRBV10-3 with TRBJ2-3; 7 nucleotides match TRBD1. The V gene's germline CDR1 is ENHRY and CDR2 SYGVKD. This CDR3 has 15 amino acids. The V and J ends lost 4 bases and 3 bases, in that order; junction bases with no gene match: 7. In DNA form, the CDR3 reads TGTGCCATCAGTGCTAAGGGGGCGAGAACAGATACGCAGTATTTT. It translates to CAISAKGARTDTQYF.

This clonotype was seen more than once but under ten times. V usage is TRBV5-1 and J usage is TRBJ2-1; D possibly uses TRBD1 or TRBD2 (5 bases each). Germline V gene sequence: CDR1 SGHRS, CDR2 YFSETQ. V gave up 4 bases and J gave up 4 bases, with 18 bases separating them. This CDR3 is built from 16 residues. The chain's CDR3 is CASSDSGTPQYNEQFF. CDR3 in DNA: TGCGCCAGCAGCGACTCCGGGACCCCCCAATACAATGAGCAGTTCTTC. Using reference TRBV5-1 and TRBJ2-1 for the parts outside the CDR3, the full variable domain is KAGVTQTPRYLIKTRGQQVTLSCSPISGHRSVSWYQQTPGQGLQFLFEYFSETQRNKGNFPGRFSGRQFSNSRSEMNVSTLELGDSALYLCASSDSGTPQYNEQFFGPGTRLTVL.

DNA for the CDR3: TGCAGTGCTAGAGAAGGGTCAGAGAACACCGGGGAGCTGTTTTTT. Translated: CSAREGSENTGELFF. The J gene is TRBJ2-2, the V gene TRBV20-1, with D unclear. CDR1 and CDR2 (germline): DFQATT, SNEGSKA (reference sequence). Trimming stripped 0 bases from V and 1 base from J, with 9 bases between. This CDR3 spans 15 amino acids.

There are a few counts of this clonotype. The chain is built from TRBV18 and TRBJ2-7; tentative D call: TRBD2 (6 bases). The CDR3 covers 14 residues. The V end was cut by 5 bases, the J end by 2 bases, with 13 bases between. Germline V lookup: CDR1 KGHSH, CDR2 LQKENI. CDR3 DNA sequence: TGTGCCAGCTCAGATCGGCCGGGGGCCTACGAGCAGTACTTC. Translated, it gives CASSDRPGAYEQYF. The full variable domain, completed using reference TRBV18 and TRBJ2-7, is NAGVMQNPRHLVRRRGQEARLRCSPMKGHSHVYWYRQLPEEGLKFMVYLQKENIIDESGMPKERFSAEFPKEGPSILRIQQVVRGDSAAYFCASSDRPGAYEQYFGPGTRLTVT.